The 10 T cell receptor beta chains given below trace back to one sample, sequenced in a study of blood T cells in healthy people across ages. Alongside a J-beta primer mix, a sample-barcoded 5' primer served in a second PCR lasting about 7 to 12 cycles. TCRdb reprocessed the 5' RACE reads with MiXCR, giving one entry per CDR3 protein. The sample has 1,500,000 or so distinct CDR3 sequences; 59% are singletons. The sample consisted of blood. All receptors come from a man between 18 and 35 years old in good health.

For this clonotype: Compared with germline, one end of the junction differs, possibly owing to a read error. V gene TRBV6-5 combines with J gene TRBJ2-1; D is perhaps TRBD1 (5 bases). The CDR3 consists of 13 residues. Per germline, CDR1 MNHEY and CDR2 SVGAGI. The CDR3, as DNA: TGTGCCAGCGGGCAGGGTCCCTACAATGTGCAGTTCTTC. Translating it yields CASGQGPYNVQFF.

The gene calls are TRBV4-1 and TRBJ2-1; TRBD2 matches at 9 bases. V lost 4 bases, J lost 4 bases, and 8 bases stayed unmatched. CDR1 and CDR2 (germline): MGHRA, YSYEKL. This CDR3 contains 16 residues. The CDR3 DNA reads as TGCGCCAGCAGCCTACCCGCTAGCGGGGATTACAATGAGCAGTTCTTC. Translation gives CASSLPASGDYNEQFF.

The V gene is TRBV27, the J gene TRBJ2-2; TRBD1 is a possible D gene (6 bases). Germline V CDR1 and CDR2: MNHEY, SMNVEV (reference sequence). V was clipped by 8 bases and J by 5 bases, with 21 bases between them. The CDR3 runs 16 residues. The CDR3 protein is CASGSRNLQGTGELFF. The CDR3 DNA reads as TGTGCCAGCGGAAGCAGGAATCTTCAGGGGACCGGGGAGCTGTTTTTT.

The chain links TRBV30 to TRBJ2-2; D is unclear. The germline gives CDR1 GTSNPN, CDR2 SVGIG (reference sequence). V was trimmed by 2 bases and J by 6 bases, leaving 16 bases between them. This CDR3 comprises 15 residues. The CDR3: CAWSFLLNRAGELFF. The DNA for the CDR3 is TGTGCCTGGAGTTTTTTACTTAATCGCGCCGGGGAGCTGTTTTTT. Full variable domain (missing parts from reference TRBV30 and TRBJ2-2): SQTIHQWPATLVQPVGSPLSLECTVEGTSNPNLYWYRQAAGRGLQLLFYSVGIGQISSEVPQNLSASRPQDRQFILSSKKLLLSDSGFYLCAWSFLLNRAGELFFGEGSRLTVL.

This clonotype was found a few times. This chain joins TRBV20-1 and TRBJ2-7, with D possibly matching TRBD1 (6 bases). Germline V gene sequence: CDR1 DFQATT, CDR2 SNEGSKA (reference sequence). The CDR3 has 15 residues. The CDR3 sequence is CSCDRPGTLRNEQYF. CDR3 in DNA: TGCAGCTGTGACCGTCCCGGGACATTAAGGAACGAGCAGTACTTC.

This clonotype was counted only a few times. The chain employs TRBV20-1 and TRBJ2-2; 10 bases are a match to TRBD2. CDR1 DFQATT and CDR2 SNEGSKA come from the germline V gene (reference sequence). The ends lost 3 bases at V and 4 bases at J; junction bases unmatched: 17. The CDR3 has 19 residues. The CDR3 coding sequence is TGCAGTGCTAGCCGGAGGGCGGCTAGCGGGAGTTTTGGCACCGGGGAGCTGTTTTTT. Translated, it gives CSASRRAASGSFGTGELFF.

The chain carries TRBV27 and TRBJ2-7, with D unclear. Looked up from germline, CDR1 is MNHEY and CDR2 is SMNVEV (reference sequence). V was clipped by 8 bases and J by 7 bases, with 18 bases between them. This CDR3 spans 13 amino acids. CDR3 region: CASRLTSLREQYF. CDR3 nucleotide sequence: TGTGCCAGCCGGTTGACATCCCTGCGGGAGCAGTACTTC.

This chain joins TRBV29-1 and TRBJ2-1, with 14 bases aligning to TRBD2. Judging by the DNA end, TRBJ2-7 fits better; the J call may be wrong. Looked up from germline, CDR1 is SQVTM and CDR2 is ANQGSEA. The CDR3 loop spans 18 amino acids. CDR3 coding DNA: TGCAGCGTTGAAGGTGGACTAGCGGGGGGCTGGAGCTACAATGAGCAGTACTTC. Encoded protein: CSVEGGLAGGWSYNEQYF.

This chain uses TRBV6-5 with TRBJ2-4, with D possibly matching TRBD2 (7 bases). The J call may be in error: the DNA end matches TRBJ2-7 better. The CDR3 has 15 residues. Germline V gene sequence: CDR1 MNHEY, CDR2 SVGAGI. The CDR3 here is CASRSARGLSYEQYF. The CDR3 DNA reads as TGTGCCAGCAGGAGTGCGCGGGGGCTCTCCTACGAGCAGTACTTC.

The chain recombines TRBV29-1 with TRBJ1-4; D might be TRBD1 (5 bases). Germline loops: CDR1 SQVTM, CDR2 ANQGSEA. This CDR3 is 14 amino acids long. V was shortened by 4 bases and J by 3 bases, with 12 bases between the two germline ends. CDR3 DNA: TGCAGCGTTGGGGAGGGGATATCTAATGAAAAACTGTTTTTT. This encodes CSVGEGISNEKLFF.